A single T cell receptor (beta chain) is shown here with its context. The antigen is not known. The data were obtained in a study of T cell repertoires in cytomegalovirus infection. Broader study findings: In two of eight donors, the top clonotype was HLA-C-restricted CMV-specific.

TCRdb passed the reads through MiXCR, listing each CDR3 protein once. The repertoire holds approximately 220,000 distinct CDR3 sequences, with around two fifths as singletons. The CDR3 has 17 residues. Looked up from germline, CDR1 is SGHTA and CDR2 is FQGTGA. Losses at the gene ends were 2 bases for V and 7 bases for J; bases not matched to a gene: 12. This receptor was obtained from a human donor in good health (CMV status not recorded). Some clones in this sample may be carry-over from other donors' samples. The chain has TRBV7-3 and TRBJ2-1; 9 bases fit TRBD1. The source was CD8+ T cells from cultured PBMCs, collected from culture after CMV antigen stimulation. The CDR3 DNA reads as TGTGCCAGCAGCTTATTAATCGGACAGGGGTTAACGAATGAGCAGTTCTTC. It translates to CASSLLIGQGLTNEQFF.